These 10 T cell receptor beta chains were all obtained from the same sample, sequenced in a study of blood T cell repertoires in COVID-19. Clones were read by immunoSEQ multiplex PCR, and TCRdb kept only the in-frame ones, dropping some. The sample lists about 200,000 clones, about 90% occurring once. Material for sequencing was peripheral blood. The origin of the receptors is a man aged 18 to 30 with active or convalescent COVID-19.

This rearrangement joins TRBV10-3 to TRBJ2-5; 7 positions match TRBD1. Germline trimming cut 6 bases from V and 3 bases from J; bases unmatched to any gene: 4. Germline assignment: CDR1 ENHRY and CDR2 SYGVKD. CDR3 length: 13 residues. The CDR3 DNA is TGTGCCATCAGGGGGACAGAAAAAGAGACCCAGTACTTC. Translation gives CAIRGTEKETQYF.

This clone came up once. The V call is TRBV3-1 (or the pseudogene TRBV3-2), the J call TRBJ2-2; 14 bases line up with TRBD2. CDR1 is LGHDT, CDR2 YNNKEL, per germline (reference sequence). This CDR3 comprises 15 residues. V lost 4 bases and J lost 6; bases outside the gene matches: 1. CDR3 in amino acids: CASSPTSGGAGELFF. The CDR3 DNA is TGTGCCAGCAGCCCGACTAGCGGGGGGGCCGGGGAGCTGTTTTTT.

This rearrangement joins TRBV3-1 (or the pseudogene TRBV3-2) to TRBJ2-2; TRBD1 matches 9 bases. Germline CDR1 LGHDT, CDR2 YNNKEL (reference sequence). This CDR3 is 17 amino acids long. V was pared by 4 bases and J by 0 bases, with 6 bases of the junction left unmatched. The CDR3 is CASSPRTGDANTGELFF. CDR3 nucleotide sequence: TGTGCCAGCAGCCCCAGGACAGGGGATGCGAACACCGGGGAGCTGTTTTTT.

The chain combines TRBV3-1 (or the pseudogene TRBV3-2) with TRBJ2-7; D is perhaps TRBD1 (6 bases). V lost 6 bases and J lost 2, with 20 bases in between. In germline, CDR1 is LGHDT, CDR2 YNNKEL (reference sequence). The CDR3 length is 16 residues. The CDR3 is CASRPSQGWGTYEQYF. The CDR3 nucleotides read TGTGCCAGCAGGCCAAGTCAGGGGTGGGGGACCTACGAGCAGTACTTC.

CDR3 nucleotides: TGCAGTGCTAGAGGAGGAGATACGCAGTATTTT. Translated, it gives CSARGGDTQYF. The rearrangement links TRBV20-1 to TRBJ2-3; D gene unclear. The ends were cut back, 1 base at V and 5 bases at J, with 4 bases in the middle. This CDR3 comprises 11 residues. The germline gives CDR1 DFQATT, CDR2 SNEGSKA (reference sequence).

The V and J genes are TRBV5-1 and TRBJ1-1; D is perhaps TRBD1 (6 bases). In germline, CDR1 is SGHRS, CDR2 YFSETQ. V dropped 3 bases and J dropped 7 bases, with 19 bases sitting between them. The CDR3 totals 15 residues. The DNA for the CDR3 is TGCGCCAGCAGCTCACGTGACAGGCCAACAGATGAAGCTTTCTTT. Translated, it gives CASSSRDRPTDEAFF.

In its sample, this clone was seen once. The V call is TRBV11-3, the J call TRBJ2-1; 9 positions match TRBD2. The J segment lost 0 bases and the V segment lost 5 bases, leaving 2 bases of the junction unmatched. This CDR3 has 15 amino acids. The germline V gene encodes CDR1 SGHNT and CDR2 YENEEA. The CDR3 DNA sequence: TGTGCCAGCAGCAGCGGGGGGAGCTCCTACAATGAGCAGTTCTTC. Translating it yields CASSSGGSSYNEQFF.

The chain uses TRBV7-2 and TRBJ1-1, with 10 bases matching TRBD1. Losses at the gene ends were 4 bases for V and 8 bases for J; bases not matched to a gene: 1. The CDR3 spans 12 residues. Germline-derived CDR1 and CDR2 are SGHTA and FQGNSA. CDR3 sequence (DNA): TGTGCCAGCAGCTGGGACAGGGGCGAAGCTTTCTTT. It encodes CASSWDRGEAFF.

The rearrangement joins TRBV2 to TRBJ2-5, with D uncertain. The CDR3 covers 14 residues. Germline CDR1 is SNHLY and CDR2 is FYNNEI. The V and J ends lost 2 bases and 4 bases respectively, with 11 bases between them. DNA for the CDR3: TGTGCCAGCAGTGAATTTGCGGCGATAGAGACCCAGTACTTC. Translated: CASSEFAAIETQYF. The full variable domain, with the rest looked up from reference TRBV2 and TRBJ2-5, is EPEVTQTPSHQVTQMGQEVILRCVPISNHLYFYWYRQILGQKVEFLVSFYNNEISEKSEIFDDQFSVERPDGSNFTLKIRSTKLEDSAMYFCASSEFAAIETQYFGPGTRLLVL.

The DNA for the CDR3 is TGTGCCAGCAGCGGGGCAGACAGCAACTCTGGGGCCAACGTCCTGACTTTC. Translated: CASSGADSNSGANVLTF. The chain is built from TRBV5-4 and TRBJ2-6; a possible D gene is TRBD1 (5 bases). Looked up from germline, CDR1 is SGHNT and CDR2 is YYREEE (reference sequence). The length of the CDR3 is 17 residues. Trimming stripped 4 bases from V and 0 bases from J, with 14 bases between.